This T cell receptor (beta chain) comes out of a study of human T cells and chemical hapten exposure. Study-wide background: Slight differences in pooled library volume were the main source of varying TCR yields across samples.

The CDR3 contains 14 residues. The germline V gene encodes CDR1 MNHNY and CDR2 SVGAGI (reference sequence). The V end lost 6 bases, the J end lost 4 bases, and 13 bases lay between the germline ends. Time point denoted: healthy volunteer bleed at 6 weeks. It was unfractionated whole blood from which total RNA was extracted. Separate cDNA molecules received unique molecular identifiers, which the library attached to them. TCRdb redid the calling of the RACE reads with MiXCR, one entry per CDR3 protein. The repertoire holds tens of thousands of distinct CDR3 sequences, about 5.5% seen once, with around 13% in the top ten. This clonotype was counted ten times or more.

This chain connects TRBV6-6 to TRBJ1-5, with a weak D call TRBD1 (6 bases). The clonotype was recovered from a human donor in good health. Some clones in this sample may be carry-over from other donors' samples. Specimen: whole blood. In DNA, the CDR3 is TGTGCCAGCAGACACGGGGGGGCAAATCAGCCCCAGCATTTT. Translating gives CASRHGGANQPQHF.